The 31 T cell receptor beta chains in this list originate from one sample, sequenced in a study of T cells in women clearing cervical HPV infection. Here immunoSEQ multiplex PCR was the method, and the copy in TCRdb shows in-frame clones only, minus some. In all, the sample yields around 30,000 clones. The sample consisted of blood buffy coat. All receptors come from a woman between 18 and 69 years old with a cervical HPV16 infection that either progressed to CIN3+ or cleared (not recorded which).

As concerns this clone: The read finishes 3 residues shy of the CDR3 end, and the germline J gene is used to complete it. The gene calls are TRBV19 and TRBJ1-2; D may be TRBD1 (6 bases). Per germline, CDR1 LNHDA and CDR2 SQIVND (reference sequence). The CDR3 length is 14 residues. V was trimmed by 6 bases and J by 4 bases, leaving 15 bases between them. CDR3 region: CASRNPQGSYGYTF. The CDR3 bases that were read are TGTGCCAGTAGGAACCCCCAGGGGAGCTATGGC.

On this clone: The read stops 3 residues short of the end of the CDR3; the missing end is completed from the germline J gene. V usage is TRBV2 and J usage is TRBJ1-2; no clear D gene. CDR3 length: 11 amino acids. Trimming cost V 3 bases and J 4 bases, with 3 bases left between them. CDR1 and CDR2 (germline): SNHLY, FYNNEI. CDR3 DNA, as far as it was read: TGTGCCAGCAGTGAGGCCTATGGC. Translated, it gives CASSEAYG. The whole CDR3 sequence reads CASSEAYGYTF.

To note about this clone: Read sequence stops 3 residues before the CDR3 end, and the germline J gene provides the missing end. The rearrangement links TRBV20-1 to TRBJ2-3; the match to TRBD2 covers 7 bases. The CDR3 spans 13 residues. The V gene end was trimmed by 2 bases and the J gene end by 4 bases; junction bases not matched to a gene: 3. Germline CDR1 DFQATT, CDR2 SNEGSKA (reference sequence). CDR3 bases read: TGCAGTGCTAGAATTGCGGGGGCAGATACG. Its protein is CSARIAGADT. The complete CDR3 reads CSARIAGADTQYF.

Concerning this clone itself: The read gets to within 3 residues of the CDR3 end, and the germline J gene fills in the rest. The chain links TRBV5-5 to TRBJ2-4, with unresolved D. V dropped 1 base and J dropped 3 bases, with 5 bases sitting between them. The CDR3 length is 13 residues. CDR1 and CDR2 from the germline V gene are SGHKS and YYEKEE (reference sequence). CDR3 bases read: TGTGCCAGCAGCTTGACAGACAAAAACATT. Translation: CASSLTDKNI. Given in full, the CDR3 is CASSLTDKNIQYF.

The CDR3 loop reads CASSGWPMDNSPLHF. The part of the CDR3 DNA that was read is TGTGCCAGCTCGGGGTGGCCTATGGATAATTCACCC. The chain recombines TRBV2 with TRBJ1-6; D unresolved. The read terminates 3 residues before the CDR3 end, so the remaining end is supplied by the germline J gene. This CDR3 is 15 amino acids long. Per germline, CDR1 SNHLY and CDR2 FYNNEI. V gave up 8 bases and J gave up 5 bases, with 16 bases separating them.

With respect to this clone: The sequenced fragment ends 3 residues before the CDR3 boundary, so the rest is inferred from the germline J gene. This chain links TRBV20-1 with TRBJ2-3; TRBD2 aligns across 7 bases. Germline V gene lookup returns CDR1 DFQATT and CDR2 SNEGSKA (reference sequence). The CDR3 loop spans 14 amino acids. The part of the CDR3 DNA that was read is TGCAGTGCCATCCGGGACTACCACCAAGAGACG. Amino acid sequence: CSAIRDYHQET. The full CDR3 protein is CSAIRDYHQETQYF.

Details on this clone: The CDR3 is cut off 3 residues early in the read; its end comes from the germline J gene. V usage is TRBV18 and J usage is TRBJ1-2, with a weak D call TRBD1 (6 bases). The CDR3 runs 14 residues. V dropped 2 bases and J dropped 3 bases, with 10 bases sitting between them. Germline values: CDR1 KGHSH, CDR2 LQKENI. The CDR3 DNA, read in part, is TGTGCCAGCTCACCAGGGGGCGCGTACTATGGC. It translates to CASSPGGAYYG. The full CDR3 is CASSPGGAYYGYTF.

About this clone: One end of the junction varies from germline; a read error may be responsible. Sequencing ends 3 residues short of the CDR3 end; the germline J gene provides the rest. The rearrangement uses TRBV5-8 and TRBJ1-4; a possible D gene is TRBD1 (6 bases). Germline CDR1 is SGHTS and CDR2 is YDEGEE. This CDR3 has 15 residues. The CDR3 loop reads CASTLPGGLGEKLFF. Partial CDR3 DNA: TGTGCCAGCACCTTGCCGGGGGGGCTTGGTGAAAAA.

Remarks on this clone: The read stops 3 residues short of the end of the CDR3; the missing end is completed from the germline J gene. The rearrangement links TRBV7-2 to TRBJ2-3; 7 bases are shared with TRBD2. The CDR3 runs to 14 residues. Germline V gene data show CDR1 as SGHTA and CDR2 as FQGNSA. The covered CDR3 bases are TGTGCCAGCAGCGTTCGCAGCGGGGAGGGGACG. Protein sequence: CASSVRSGEGT. The full-length CDR3 reads as CASSVRSGEGTQYF.

On this clone itself: Within the sample, other DNA sequences also encode this same CDR3. The CDR3 bases that were read are TGCAGTGCTAGAGCGGGTGTCGTCAATCAGCCC. Translation gives CSARAGVVNQP. Given in full, the CDR3 is CSARAGVVNQPQHF. V usage is TRBV20-1 and J usage is TRBJ1-5, with D uncertain. The CDR3 end falls 3 residues outside the read, so it is completed with the germline J gene. V lost 1 base and J lost 3, with 10 bases in between. From germline, CDR1 is DFQATT and CDR2 SNEGSKA (reference sequence). The CDR3 runs 14 residues.

Of note for this clone: From the germline J gene comes the end of the CDR3, since the read stops 3 residues before it. This sequence joins TRBV7-2 and TRBJ2-3, with 7 positions matching TRBD2. Germline-derived CDR1 and CDR2 are SGHTA and FQGNSA. CDR3 length: 13 residues. With V trimmed by 1 base and J by 5 bases, 0 bases remained unmatched. The CDR3 here is CASSLVAGDTQYF. Incomplete CDR3 DNA: TGTGCCAGCAGCTTAGTAGCGGGAGATACG.

As for this clone: The read finishes 3 residues shy of the CDR3 end, and the germline J gene is used to complete it. The chain is built from TRBV20-1 and TRBJ2-5; 9 positions agree with TRBD1. Germline V gene data show CDR1 as DFQATT and CDR2 as SNEGSKA (reference sequence). This CDR3 region has 14 residues. V lost 5 bases, J lost 2 bases, and 6 bases stayed unmatched. The covered CDR3 bases are TGCAGTGCTCATACCGGGACAGGGCAAGAGACC. Amino acid sequence: CSAHTGTGQET. The CDR3 in its entirety is CSAHTGTGQETQYF.

As for this clone: The read comes to an end 3 residues before the CDR3 does, leaving the germline J gene to fill in the end. The chain carries TRBV5-1 and TRBJ1-5, with D perhaps TRBD1 (6 bases). The V end was cut by 3 bases, the J end by 5 bases, with 27 bases between. CDR3 size: 19 residues. The germline gives CDR1 SGHRS, CDR2 YFSETQ. CDR3 bases read: TGCGCCAGCAGCTCCCCCCCGGGACACCATTCTAGTTTTCATCAGCCC. Its protein is CASSSPPGHHSSFHQP. The CDR3 as a whole reads CASSSPPGHHSSFHQPQHF.

As concerns this clone: The read terminates 3 residues ahead of where the CDR3 ends, so the germline J gene completes it. In the same sample, other DNA sequences code for this CDR3. The V gene is TRBV7-8, the J gene TRBJ2-7; 7 nucleotides agree with TRBD1. This CDR3 has 14 residues. V lost 9 bases to trimming and J lost 2 bases; unmatched junction nucleotides: 10. Germline CDR1 is SGHVS and CDR2 is FQNEAQ. The chain's CDR3 is CASSKRDSPYEQYF. The DNA read from the CDR3 is TGTGCCAGTAGCAAACGGGACAGTCCCTACGAG.

As concerns this clone: The read ends 3 residues before the CDR3 terminus; that terminus is restored from the germline J gene. The genes are TRBV30 and TRBJ1-1; D not resolved. Germline CDR1 GTSNPN, CDR2 SVGIG (reference sequence). V gave up 5 bases and J gave up 1 base, with 11 bases separating them. CDR3 length equals 13 residues. Partial CDR3 DNA: TGTGCCTGGGCCCGCAGACAGAACACTGAA. Its protein product is CAWARRQNTE. The full CDR3 sequence reads CAWARRQNTEAFF. Filled out from reference TRBV30 and TRBJ1-1, the complete variable domain reads SQTIHQWPATLVQPVGSPLSLECTVEGTSNPNLYWYRQAAGRGLQLLFYSVGIGQISSEVPQNLSASRPQDRQFILSSKKLLLSDSGFYLCAWARRQNTEAFFGQGTRLTVV.

Concerning this clone: The read ends 3 residues early relative to the CDR3; the germline J gene fills the gap. The rearrangement joins TRBV5-1 to TRBJ1-2; the D gene is possibly TRBD1 (5 bases). V lost 1 base and J lost 4, with 14 bases in between. Germline lookup yields CDR1 SGHRS and CDR2 YFSETQ. The CDR3 sequence is 15 residues long. CDR3 protein: CASSLSVGGAYGYTF. Incomplete CDR3 DNA: TGCGCCAGCAGCTTGTCTGTTGGAGGGGCCTATGGC. Full variable domain (rest looked up from reference TRBV5-1 and TRBJ1-2): KAGVTQTPRYLIKTRGQQVTLSCSPISGHRSVSWYQQTPGQGLQFLFEYFSETQRNKGNFPGRFSGRQFSNSRSEMNVSTLELGDSALYLCASSLSVGGAYGYTFGSGTRLTVV.

About this clone itself: Read sequence stops 3 residues before the CDR3 end, and the germline J gene provides the missing end. The rearrangement joins TRBV4-2 to TRBJ1-6; tentative D call: TRBD1 (5 bases). The CDR3 runs 16 residues. Germline loops: CDR1 LGHNA, CDR2 YNFKEQ. The V end lost 4 bases, the J end lost 8 bases, and 18 bases lay between the germline ends. The CDR3 protein is CASSRPEGGADSPLHF. CDR3 DNA, as far as it was read: TGTGCCAGCAGCCGACCAGAAGGAGGGGCGGATTCACCC.

On this clone: The missing CDR3 end, 3 residues past where the read stops, is filled in from the germline J gene. This chain connects TRBV3-1 (or the pseudogene TRBV3-2) to TRBJ2-7; 8 bases align to TRBD1. The junction had 1 base not matched to a gene; V was cut back by 1 base and J by 2 bases. CDR1 is LGHDT and CDR2 is YNNKEL in the germline V gene (reference sequence). The CDR3 has 14 residues. The sequenced part of the CDR3 DNA is TGTGCCAGCAGCCAAGGGACAGGGACCTACGAG. Its protein is CASSQGTGTYE. The full CDR3 reads CASSQGTGTYEQYF.

In regard to this clone: Sequencing ends 3 residues short of the CDR3 end; the germline J gene provides the rest. The V and J genes are TRBV7-2 and TRBJ2-5, with 8 bases fitting TRBD2. Losses at the gene ends were 4 bases for V and 5 bases for J; bases not matched to a gene: 6. The length of the CDR3 is 14 residues. The germline CDR1 and CDR2 sequences are SGHTA and FQGNSA. The CDR3 protein is CASSSGGLGETQYF. The covered CDR3 bases are TGTGCCAGCAGCTCGGGGGGGTTGGGGGAGACC.

A remark on this clone: The read ends 3 residues shy of where the CDR3 ends; the end is completed using the germline J gene. The genes are TRBV5-1 and TRBJ2-5, with TRBD2 matching over 8 bases. With 1 base clipped from V and 5 bases from J, the junction kept 13 bases outside the gene matches. CDR3 length: 17 residues. Germline CDR1 is SGHRS and CDR2 is YFSETQ. The CDR3 loop is CASSLLAGGRFGETQYF. CDR3 bases read: TGCGCCAGCAGCTTGCTGGCGGGGGGCCGTTTTGGTGAGACC. The full variable domain, in which reference TRBV5-1 and TRBJ2-5 provide the parts outside the CDR3, is KAGVTQTPRYLIKTRGQQVTLSCSPISGHRSVSWYQQTPGQGLQFLFEYFSETQRNKGNFPGRFSGRQFSNSRSEMNVSTLELGDSALYLCASSLLAGGRFGETQYFGPGTRLLVL.

Points on this clone: The CDR3 goes on 3 residues after the read ends, and that part is filled in from the germline J gene. The chain recombines TRBV20-1 with TRBJ2-7; 8 nucleotides line up with TRBD1. CDR1 and CDR2 (germline): DFQATT, SNEGSKA (reference sequence). With 3 bases clipped from V and 3 bases from J, the junction kept 1 base outside the gene matches. CDR3 length: 12 amino acids. The CDR3 bases that were read are TGCAGTGCTAGCGACAGGGGCTACGAG. Translated: CSASDRGYE. The CDR3 in its entirety is CSASDRGYEQYF.

As for this clone: The CDR3 end is not reached by the read, which stops 3 residues before it; the germline J gene fills it in. The chain is built from TRBV13 and TRBJ1-1, with 10 bases that match TRBD1. V shed 2 bases, J shed 4 bases, and the junction held 1 base outside the gene matches. The CDR3 contains 14 residues. Germline V gene sequence: CDR1 PRHDT, CDR2 FYEKMQ (reference sequence). The part of the CDR3 DNA that was read is TGTGCCAGCAGCTTACGGACAGGGGGCACTGAA. Amino acid sequence: CASSLRTGGTE. The entire CDR3 reads CASSLRTGGTEAFF.

As regards this clone: The junction and the germline gene differ at one end; a read error may be behind it. The CDR3 extends 3 residues past the end of the read, so its final part is completed from the germline J gene. In the same sample, other DNA sequences code for this CDR3. The chain carries TRBV20-1 and TRBJ1-2, with 10 bases lining up with TRBD1. The CDR3 extends over 15 amino acids. Germline CDR1 is DFQATT and CDR2 is SNEGSKA (reference sequence). Here the CDR3 reads CSAPRQTGGFYGYTF. CDR3 DNA (partial): TGCAGTGCCCCCCGACAGACAGGGGGCTTCTATGGA.

A remark on this clone: The read halts 3 residues ahead of the CDR3 end, with the missing end drawn from the germline J gene. The rearrangement uses TRBV9 and TRBJ2-6, with D tentatively TRBD2 (5 bases). The germline CDR1 and CDR2 sequences are SGDLS and YYNGEE. This CDR3 region has 15 residues. The germline V and J ends were trimmed by 0 bases and 2 bases, with 6 bases remaining between them. The CDR3 spells CASSVERTGANVLTF. CDR3 DNA (partial): TGTGCCAGCAGCGTAGAGCGGACTGGGGCCAACGTC.

With regard to this clone: The sequenced fragment ends 3 residues before the CDR3 boundary, so the rest is inferred from the germline J gene. This sequence joins TRBV20-1 and TRBJ2-7; 8 nucleotides agree with TRBD1. Per germline, CDR1 DFQATT and CDR2 SNEGSKA (reference sequence). Trimming removed 4 bases from V and 2 bases from J; junction bases left unmatched: 4. The length of the CDR3 is 13 residues. CDR3 DNA, as far as it was read: TGCAGTGCTACGGACAGGGAAACCTACGAG. It codes for CSATDRETYE. The whole CDR3 protein is CSATDRETYEQYF.

With regard to this clone: Read data end 3 residues before the CDR3 end; the end is taken from the germline J gene. The genes are TRBV20-1 and TRBJ2-3; 12 bases fit TRBD2. The CDR3 is 14 amino acids. Germline loops: CDR1 DFQATT, CDR2 SNEGSKA (reference sequence). CDR3 bases read: TGCAGTGCCCTAGCGGGGGGGTACCAAGAGACG. Translating gives CSALAGGYQET. The full CDR3 reads CSALAGGYQETQYF.

As to this clone: The CDR3 extends 3 residues past the end of the read, so its final part is completed from the germline J gene. This sequence joins TRBV19 and TRBJ2-4; 8 bases match TRBD1. The CDR3 length is 13 residues. V lost 8 bases to trimming and J lost 7 bases; unmatched junction nucleotides: 7. The germline CDR1 and CDR2 sequences are LNHDA and SQIVND (reference sequence). CDR3 region: CASLDRAGNIQYF. The part of the CDR3 DNA that was read is TGTGCCAGTTTGGACAGGGCGGGGAACATT.

Concerning this clone itself: The CDR3 goes on 3 residues after the read ends, and that part is filled in from the germline J gene. The V gene is TRBV29-1, the J gene TRBJ2-3; 7 bases align to TRBD1. Germline V gene sequence: CDR1 SQVTM, CDR2 ANQGSEA. There are 15 residues in the CDR3. CDR3 amino acids: CSVDGKGAVSETQYF. CDR3 bases read: TGCAGCGTTGACGGAAAGGGGGCAGTTTCGGAGACG.

A remark on this clone: The read stops 3 residues short of the end of the CDR3; the missing end is completed from the germline J gene. The genes are TRBV11-3 and TRBJ1-1; D remains unclear. V was cut by 1 base and J by 1 base, with 7 bases left in between. In germline, CDR1 is SGHNT, CDR2 YENEEA. The CDR3 sequence is 14 residues long. CDR3 bases read: TGTGCCAGCAGCTTAGGCGGGAAGAACACTGAA. Amino acid sequence: CASSLGGKNTE. The whole CDR3 sequence reads CASSLGGKNTEAFF.

Concerning this clone itself: From the germline J gene comes the end of the CDR3, since the read stops 3 residues before it. The gene calls are TRBV7-3 and TRBJ2-3, with 9 bases fitting TRBD2. This CDR3 is 15 amino acids long. Germline assignment: CDR1 SGHTA and CDR2 FQGTGA. The ends lost 2 bases at V and 5 bases at J; junction bases unmatched: 5. CDR3 amino acids: CASSLGGGALDTQYF. Incomplete CDR3 DNA: TGTGCCAGCAGCTTAGGCGGGGGGGCCTTAGATACG.

On this clone itself: Coverage ceases 3 residues before the CDR3 finishes, and the germline J gene fills in the end. The chain recombines TRBV5-4 with TRBJ1-4, with D possibly matching TRBD1 (5 bases). The CDR3 is made up of 13 amino acids. Germline loops: CDR1 SGHNT, CDR2 YYREEE (reference sequence). Trimming cost V 5 bases and J 2 bases, with 7 bases left between them. CDR3 region: CASRTATNEKLFF. The CDR3 DNA, read in part, is TGTGCCAGCAGGACAGCCACTAATGAAAAA.